The rows below give T cell receptor beta chains drawn from one sample of a study of CD8 T cells in ankylosing spondylitis. In TCRdb, the 5' RACE reads were re-called with MiXCR into one record per CDR3 protein. The sample has more than 650,000 distinct CDR3 sequences; around 11% are singletons. Sample: blood, either unsorted or a sorted T cell fraction (not recorded which). All receptors derive from a male donor with ankylosing spondylitis. Each CDR3 is given with its conserved first and last residue. A D gene is named only where the DNA matches it firmly. A clone size is listed for some rows: how often the clone was seen (once, few, many), or a class if it is expanded.

j_call | d_call | clone_size | v_call | cdr3_nt | cdr3_aa
TRBJ2-5 | TRBD2 | many | TRBV29-1 | TGCAGCGGGGCGCCGGGGGGAGAGACCCAGTACTTC | CSGAPGGETQYF
TRBJ2-3 | NA | NA | TRBV20-1 | TGCAGTGCTAACGCGCCAAGCACAGATACGCAGTATTTT | CSANAPSTDTQYF
TRBJ2-3 | TRBD2 | NA | TRBV10-3 | TGTGCCATCAGTGAGGCTAGCGGCGCAGATACGCAGTATTTT | CAISEASGADTQYF
TRBJ1-1 | NA | many | TRBV29-1 | TGCAGCGTTAGCTCCGGAGAGAACACTGAAGCTTTCTTT | CSVSSGENTEAFF
TRBJ2-1 | TRBD1 | NA | TRBV11-2 | TGTGCCAGCAGCTTCGCCGGGACAGGGGGCTATCGGCAGTTCTTC | CASSFAGTGGYRQFF
TRBJ1-5 | NA | NA | TRBV20-1 | TGCAGTGCTAGGGGTAGGGTAGGCCAGCCCCAGCATTTT | CSARGRVGQPQHF
TRBJ1-1 | NA | few | TRBV20-1 | TGCAGTGTTGGTAGGGGATCAAGGGCTGAAGCTTTCTTT | CSVGRGSRAEAFF
TRBJ2-3 | NA | many | TRBV20-1 | TGCAGTGCTGGGGCGTGGAGGGGGGGCATTCTAGATACGCAGTATTTT | CSAGAWRGGILDTQYF
TRBJ2-1 | NA | NA | TRBV11-3 | TGTGCCAGCAGCTTAGAGGGGCGTCACTCCTACAATGAGCAGTTCTTC | CASSLEGRHSYNEQFF
TRBJ1-2 | NA | few | TRBV5-1 | TGCGCCAGCAGCCCAAGGGGGGGAGTATCCTATGGCTACACCTTC | CASSPRGGVSYGYTF
TRBJ1-2 | NA | NA | TRBV20-1 | TGCAGTGCTAGTGAGCCCGACCCCGGGAATGGCTACACCTTC | CSASEPDPGNGYTF
TRBJ1-1 | NA | NA | TRBV2 | TGTGCCAGCAGCCGGGACTTTGAAGCTTTCTTT | CASSRDFEAFF
TRBJ2-1 | NA | many | TRBV7-7 | TGTGCTAGCAGTAAAAATGGGTACAATGAGCAGTTCTTC | CASSKNGYNEQFF
TRBJ1-6 | TRBD1 | NA | TRBV20-1 | TGCAGTGCTAGACAGGGGGCGCAGGATTCACCCCTCCACTTT | CSARQGAQDSPLHF
TRBJ1-5 | NA | few | TRBV7-9 | TGTGCCAGTATACACGGTCAGCCCCAGCATTTT | CASIHGQPQHF
TRBJ2-3 | NA | NA | TRBV9 | TGTGCCAGCAGCGTAGAGACTAGTACGCAGTATTTT | CASSVETSTQYF
TRBJ2-7 | TRBD1 | NA | TRBV5-1 | TGCGCCAGCAGCGGCGACGGGGGGACAGGGGAATACTACGAGCAGTACTTC | CASSGDGGTGEYYEQYF
TRBJ2-1 | NA | NA | TRBV3-1 | TGTGCCAGCAGCCAAGAACCCAGGGCCTATGAGCAGTTCTTC | CASSQEPRAYEQFF
TRBJ1-1 | NA | few | TRBV11-3 | TGTGCCAGCAGCTTGTTTGGGAGCACTGAAGCTTTCTTT | CASSLFGSTEAFF
TRBJ2-7 | NA | few | TRBV7-2 | TGTGCCAGCAGCAACCGGCCCGACTACGAGCAGTACTTC | CASSNRPDYEQYF
TRBJ2-4 | TRBD1 | NA | TRBV2 | TGTGCCAGCAGGGGGACAGAAGCCAAAAACATTCAGTACTTC | CASRGTEAKNIQYF
TRBJ1-4 | NA | NA | TRBV15 | TGTGCCACCAGCAGAGATGCCCCGGGAGAGTGGAATGAAAAACTGTTTTTT | CATSRDAPGEWNEKLFF
TRBJ2-7 | TRBD1 | few | TRBV12-3/TRBV12-4 | TGTGCCAGCAGTTTCGGGACAGGGGACTACGAGCAGTACTTC | CASSFGTGDYEQYF
TRBJ2-1 | TRBD2 | NA | TRBV6-1 | TGTGCCAGTCTCAGCGGGACTAGTAGCCATACCGACTCCTACAATGAGCAGTTCTTC | CASLSGTSSHTDSYNEQFF
TRBJ2-5 | NA | NA | TRBV7-9 | TGTGCCAGCAGCTGGGCAGGGTCAGAGACCCAGTACTTC | CASSWAGSETQYF
TRBJ2-7 | NA | few | TRBV20-1 | TGCAGTGCTAGAGGCAGGGCGTGGAACGAGCAGTACTTC | CSARGRAWNEQYF
TRBJ1-2 | NA | few | TRBV10-3 | TGTGCCATGCTGGGCAGGGAGTATGGCTACACCTTC | CAMLGREYGYTF
TRBJ1-2 | NA | many | TRBV4-3 | TGCGCCAGCAGCCGCCCCGGCGTCCGTCTCTATGGCTACACCTTC | CASSRPGVRLYGYTF
TRBJ2-5 | NA | NA | TRBV27 | TGTGCCAGCAGTTATTTGGGCCGGCCCCAAGAGACCCAGTACTTC | CASSYLGRPQETQYF
TRBJ2-1 | NA | many | TRBV7-2 | TGTGCCAGCAGCCCCCGATATGAGCAGTTCTTC | CASSPRYEQFF
TRBJ2-5 | NA | few | TRBV20-1 | TGCAGTGCCCCAGGTCTTGCTGAGACCCAGTACTTC | CSAPGLAETQYF
TRBJ2-4 | NA | NA | TRBV4-1 | TGCGCCAGCAGCCAAGCGATCCTAGCGCGAGGCCAAAGGAGACGAAACATTCAGTACTTC | CASSQAILARGQRRRNIQYF
TRBJ2-1 | TRBD1 | many | TRBV29-1 | TGCAGCGTTGTCGGGACAGGGGGCGCGAATGAGCAGTTCTTC | CSVVGTGGANEQFF
TRBJ2-1 | TRBD1 | few | TRBV18 | TGTGCCAGCTCACCGACACGGACAGGGATCATTAATGAGCAGTTCTTC | CASSPTRTGIINEQFF
TRBJ2-3 | NA | many | TRBV29-1 | TGCAGCGGGACAGCCTACACAGATACGCAGTATTTT | CSGTAYTDTQYF
TRBJ2-1 | TRBD2 | NA | TRBV12-3/TRBV12-4 | TGTGCCAGCAGATTGGGACTAGCGGGGGGCGGTGAGCAGTTCTTC | CASRLGLAGGGEQFF
TRBJ2-7 | TRBD1 | NA | TRBV20-1 | TGCAGTGCTAGACCGGGACAGGGACTCTACGAGCAGTACTTC | CSARPGQGLYEQYF